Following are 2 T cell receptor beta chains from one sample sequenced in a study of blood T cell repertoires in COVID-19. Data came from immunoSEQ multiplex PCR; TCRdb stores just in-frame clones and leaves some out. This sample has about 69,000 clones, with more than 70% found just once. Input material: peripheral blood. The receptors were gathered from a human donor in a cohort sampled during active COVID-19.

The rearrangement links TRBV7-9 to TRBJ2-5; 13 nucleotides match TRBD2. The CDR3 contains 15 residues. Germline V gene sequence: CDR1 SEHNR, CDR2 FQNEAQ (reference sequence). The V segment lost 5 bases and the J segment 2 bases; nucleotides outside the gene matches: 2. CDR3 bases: TGTGCCAGCAGCCAGGGACTAGCGGGGCAAGAGACCCAGTACTTC. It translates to CASSQGLAGQETQYF.

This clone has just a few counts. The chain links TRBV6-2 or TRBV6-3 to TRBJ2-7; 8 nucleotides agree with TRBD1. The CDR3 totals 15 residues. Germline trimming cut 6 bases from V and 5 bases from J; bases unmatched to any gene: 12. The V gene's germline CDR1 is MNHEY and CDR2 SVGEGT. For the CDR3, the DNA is TGTGCCAGCAGCTTCCAGGGGGCAGGCTTCGACGAGCAGTACTTC. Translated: CASSFQGAGFDEQYF.